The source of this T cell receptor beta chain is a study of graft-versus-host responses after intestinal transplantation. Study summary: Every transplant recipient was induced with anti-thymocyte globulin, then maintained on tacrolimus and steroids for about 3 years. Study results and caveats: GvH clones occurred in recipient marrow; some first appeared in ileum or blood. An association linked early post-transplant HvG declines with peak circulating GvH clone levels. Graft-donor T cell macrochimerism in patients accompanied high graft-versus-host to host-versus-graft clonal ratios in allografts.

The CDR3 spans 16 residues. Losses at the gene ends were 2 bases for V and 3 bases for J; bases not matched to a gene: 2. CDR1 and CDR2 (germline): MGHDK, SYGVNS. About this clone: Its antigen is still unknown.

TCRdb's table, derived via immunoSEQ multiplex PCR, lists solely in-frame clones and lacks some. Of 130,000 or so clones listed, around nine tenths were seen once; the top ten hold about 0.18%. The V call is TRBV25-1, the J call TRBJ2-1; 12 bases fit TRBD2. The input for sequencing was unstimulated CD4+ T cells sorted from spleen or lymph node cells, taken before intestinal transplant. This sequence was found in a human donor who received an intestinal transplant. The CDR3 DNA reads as TGTGCCAGCAGTGAACCGACTAGCGGGGGCTACAATGAGCAGTTCTTC. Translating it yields CASSEPTSGGYNEQFF.